This T cell receptor beta chain was documented in a study of blood T cell repertoires in COVID-19 (TCRdb year 2020). Broadly, across the study: The collaborator samples originated in the United States, Italy and Spain and spanned the acute and convalescent phases of COVID-19. The material from the prospective study consisted of cDNA or gDNA derived from T cells, B-cell-depleted T cells, or PBMCs. Subjects who had been exposed to COVID-19, were actively infected with it, or had recovered from it provided the deeply sampled blood TCRbeta repertoires that made up the dataset. The repertoires were made available in a free public database intended to serve as a resource for research on the immune response to SARS-CoV-2. The samples were drawn from the first 160 participants of the ongoing ImmuneRACE study and from over 950 subjects provided by 6 global collaborators. Sample metadata almost always included a de-identified subject ID, COVID-19 status, age in years and sex. Where available, HLA class I and class II types were taken from metadata supplied by the sample provider and were not determined by assay-based typing.

General study outcomes and caveats: The quantity of clinical and demographic metadata differed by source and by participant and was supplied without curation.

TCRbeta CDR3 regions were amplified from genomic DNA using the immunoSEQ Assay, a bias-controlled multiplex PCR. In the source study's methods: Nucleated cell counts per sample were estimated from amplification of reference gene primers within the assay. To quantify the absolute abundance of each unique TCRbeta CDR3 rearrangement, sequence reads were collapsed and filtered. For each sample, productive Simpson clonality was calculated as the square root of Simpson's diversity index over productive rearrangements. Not all clones reach the TCRdb copy of this immuneACCESS table, which keeps in-frame sequences only. Checked studies attribute under half of the gap to unresolved V genes and leave the rest unexplained. V and J calls and clone size are given by that table; D and trimming were obtained from the DNA. This sample has about 47,000 clones in its table, and roughly nine tenths of those were observed once. The ten largest clonotypes hold roughly 10% of the sample.

As for this clone: Its antigen specificity is not known. No much larger clone is present one base from it, and per-base qualities are unavailable.

Trimming takes 4 bases from V and 6 bases from J, and the germline ends sit 19 bases apart. Inclusive of the bounding cysteine and phenylalanine, the CDR3 is 16 residues long. The CDR3 DNA has 48 bases and is translated from base 1. The germline V gene (reference sequence) gives CDR1 as LGHDT and CDR2 as YNNKEL. The collaborating institutions used their own protocols to collect whole blood in K2EDTA tubes. Collaborator samples were shipped for TCRbeta analysis as frozen whole blood, isolated PBMCs, or DNA extracted from either sample type. Here the chain combines TRBV3-1 (or the pseudogene TRBV3-2) and TRBJ2-4; a confident D gene designation cannot be given. The sequence came from a man aged 80 or over with active or convalescent COVID-19. Sequencing used peripheral blood. The DNA reads as follows: TGTGCCAGCAGCCGAAATACACGAGGATATACAAACATTCAGTACTTC. It specifies CASSRNTRGYTNIQYF.